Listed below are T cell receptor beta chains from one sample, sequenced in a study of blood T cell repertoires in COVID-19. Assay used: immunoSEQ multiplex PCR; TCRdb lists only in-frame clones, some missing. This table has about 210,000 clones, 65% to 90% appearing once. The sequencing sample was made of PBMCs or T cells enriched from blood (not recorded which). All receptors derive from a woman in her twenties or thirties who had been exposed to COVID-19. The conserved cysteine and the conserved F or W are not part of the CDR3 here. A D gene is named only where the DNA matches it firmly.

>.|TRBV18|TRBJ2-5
ASSQQAQETQY
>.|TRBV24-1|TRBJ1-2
ATSEGVFSYGYT
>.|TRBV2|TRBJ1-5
ASSDRISNQPQH
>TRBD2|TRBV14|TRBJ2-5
ASSHPAGGRLSGTQY
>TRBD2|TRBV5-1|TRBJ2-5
ASSSGTSLFRETQY
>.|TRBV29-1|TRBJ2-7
SVEPQGGRQY
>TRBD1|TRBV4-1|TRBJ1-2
ASSQGTGASNYGYT
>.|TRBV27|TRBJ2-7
ASSPGYEQY
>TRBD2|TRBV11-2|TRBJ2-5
ASSLLRGASIETQY
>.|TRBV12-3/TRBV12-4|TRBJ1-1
ASGLTRNTEAF
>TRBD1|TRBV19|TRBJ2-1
ASSLGTGQYEQF
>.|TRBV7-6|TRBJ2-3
ASNLGGSPTDTQY
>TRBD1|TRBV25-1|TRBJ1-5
ASSDGNRGNQPQH
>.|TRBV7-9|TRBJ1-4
ASSLARGGEKLF
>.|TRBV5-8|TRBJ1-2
ASSSTGTSYGYT
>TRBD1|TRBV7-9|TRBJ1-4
ASSMGQGNEKLF
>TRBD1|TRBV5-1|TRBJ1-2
ASSRDRGSNGYT
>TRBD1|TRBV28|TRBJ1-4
ASRTGATNEKLF
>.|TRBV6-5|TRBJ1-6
ASSYSASYNSPLH
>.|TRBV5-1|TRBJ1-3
ASSLRAPRAGDGNTIY
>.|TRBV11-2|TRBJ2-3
ASSLTLAGDTQY
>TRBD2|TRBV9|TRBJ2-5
ASSVEGRGDETQY
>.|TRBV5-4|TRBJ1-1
ASSFDRGNTEAF
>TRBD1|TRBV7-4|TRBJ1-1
ASSQTGAPAF
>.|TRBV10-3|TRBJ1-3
ASRLYSGNTIY
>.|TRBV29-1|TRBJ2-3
SVVPGQRTDTQY
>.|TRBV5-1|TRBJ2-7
ASSLVGGPSYEQY
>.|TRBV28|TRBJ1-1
ASSSGQTRNTEAF
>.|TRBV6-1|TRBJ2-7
ASSEQADTYEQY
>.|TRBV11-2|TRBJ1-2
ASSYGQFYGYT
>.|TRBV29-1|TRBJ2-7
SVDGGLGYEQY
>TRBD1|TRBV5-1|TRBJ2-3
ASGTGGTDTQY
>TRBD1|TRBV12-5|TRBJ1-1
ASGPPRTGVNTEAF
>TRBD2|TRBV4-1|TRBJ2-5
ASSFDLAGVQETQY
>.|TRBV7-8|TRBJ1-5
ASSRGPGSPNQPQH
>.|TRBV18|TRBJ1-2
ASSESHGANYGYT
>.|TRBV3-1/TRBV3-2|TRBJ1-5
ASSQEGSNQPQH
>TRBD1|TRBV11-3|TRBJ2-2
ASGIQGADTGELF
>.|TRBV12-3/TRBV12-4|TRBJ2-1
ASSDQDNEQF
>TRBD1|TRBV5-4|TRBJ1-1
ASSLGTGEVSGTEAF
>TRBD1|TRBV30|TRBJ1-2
AWSVPGQSPFFYGYT
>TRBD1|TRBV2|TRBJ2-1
ASRAGTGGHNEQF
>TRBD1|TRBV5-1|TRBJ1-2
ASSPEGQGIWGYT
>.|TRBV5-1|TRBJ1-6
ASRQESYSPLH
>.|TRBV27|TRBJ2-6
ASSLAPGAGANVLT
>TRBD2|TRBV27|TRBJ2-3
ASSYGGLAGWDTQY
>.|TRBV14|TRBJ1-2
ASSQGLYYGYT
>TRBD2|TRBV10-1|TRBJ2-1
ASSSSGGAVNEQF
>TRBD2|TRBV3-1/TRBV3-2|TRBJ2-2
ASSPTNLAGGNTGELF
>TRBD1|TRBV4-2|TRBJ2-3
ASSQPGTGGTDTQY
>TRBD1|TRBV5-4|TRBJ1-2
ASSSGTDNYGYT
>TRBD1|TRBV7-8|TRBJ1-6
ASSFGQGTNNSPLH
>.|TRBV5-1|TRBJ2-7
ASSLDGTTREQY
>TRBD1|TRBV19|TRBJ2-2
ASSRDRGAQNTGELF
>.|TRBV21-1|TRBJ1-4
ASSKGRWDTGTSNEKLF
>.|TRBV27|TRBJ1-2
ASSTKQGFGGYT
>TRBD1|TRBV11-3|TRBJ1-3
ASSFGARGLGGNTIY